This T cell receptor (beta chain) is from a study of Ad26.COV2.S vaccination and SARS-CoV-2 variants listed by TCRdb under 2021. Broadly, across the study: Donors in the vaccine arm were drawn from COV1001, a multicentre, randomized, double-blind, placebo-controlled phase I-IIa trial testing Ad26.COV2.S in healthy adults. Trial participants were randomized into five groups of five, in which low-dose or high-dose Ad26.COV2.S was given once or twice, or placebo was given on both occasions. A total of around 32 samples were included in the TCR-sequenced set, comprising around 19 Ad26.COV2.S vaccine recipients, 5 placebo recipients and 8 SARS-CoV-2 convalescent individuals. Sequencing of the TCRbeta repertoire served to evaluate the specificity and breadth of SARS-CoV-2-reactive T cell receptors following Ad26.COV2.S vaccination. Blinding of investigators to trial group allocation was maintained during experiments and outcome assessment. Ad26.COV2.S was given intramuscularly at 5x10^10 or 1x10^11 viral particles, as a single shot or as two shots 56 days apart.

Interpreted using the paper, the treatment or condition label stands for: some 19 received Ad26.COV2.S at low or high dose, single or two shots; about 5 received placebo; per-sample allocation not given. For vaccine and placebo recipients, repertoires were sequenced using samples collected on day 63 after the first injection. In Cohort 1b, about 27 adults aged 18-55 years were enrolled at a single site in Boston, USA, between 29 July and 7 August 2020. As a vaccine, Ad26.COV2.S was a replication-incompetent adenovirus type 26 vector that expressed a prefusion-stabilized SARS-CoV-2 spike protein derived from the original Wuhan strain. Comment on this clone: Its antigen target is currently unknown. No qualities accompany the bases; no much larger clone lies one base away.

Findings and caveats that apply to the study as a whole: Spike-specific TCR breadth was higher in Ad26.COV2.S recipients than in placebo recipients (P = 0.0014). Substantial breadth of spike-specific CD8+ and CD4+ T cell responses was reported after vaccination. It was noted by the authors that total T cell responses may have been underestimated by the TCR breadth and depth analyses. The study was not powered for comparison of responses between vaccine doses or regimens. Vaccine and placebo recipients had similar non-spike TCR breadth, a finding consistent with the vaccine containing only spike.

V is cut back by 7 bases and J by 8 bases, with 10 bases in the junction unmatched. The CDR1 and CDR2 encoded by the germline V gene (reference sequence) are LNHDA and SQIVND. From its cysteine to its phenylalanine, the CDR3 spans 15 amino acids. The sequence is cut down to CDR3 DNA, 45 bases in frame from base 1. The immunoSEQ Assay was used to sequence TCRbeta CDR3 regions. After extraction, genomic DNA underwent amplification by bias-controlled multiplex PCR, followed by high-throughput sequencing. As for the original processing: To quantify the absolute abundance of every unique TCRbeta CDR3 region, sequences were collapsed and filtered. Usable DNA was measured by amplifying reference genes present in all nucleated cells, and TCRbeta template counts were normalized to that usable DNA to estimate T cell fraction. Repertoire TCRs were annotated as SARS-CoV-2-specific by exact matching of V gene, CDR3 amino acid sequence and J gene to a known reactive TCR set. The reference SARS-CoV-2 TCR set was derived from MIRA and filtered for enrichment in COVID-19-positive ImmuneCODE repertoires, a step that removed public or cross-reactive TCRs. Drawing on the MIRA antigens, annotated TCRs were analysed further at the level of specific ORF or position within ORF. Depth was the summed frequency of annotated unique rearrangements, while breadth was defined as annotated unique rearrangements over total unique productive rearrangements. Two-sided Wilcoxon rank-sum tests were applied when comparing TCR breadth between groups. The table comes from immuneACCESS by way of TCRdb, which keeps in-frame sequences with V and J called. Part of the clones is missing from these tables; in studies checked, under half for an unresolved V gene and the rest for unknown reasons. V and J calls and clone size are those listed in that table; D and trimming were worked out from the DNA. The sample includes 400,000 to 450,000 clones, with 90% observed a single time. Less than 5.5% of the sample belongs to the ten largest clones.

The chain uses TRBV19 and TRBJ1-4, with 10 bases in between that match TRBD1. This clonotype was obtained from a person aged 18-65 years who received the Ad26.COV2.S COVID-19 vaccine or a placebo. The starting material was peripheral blood, obtained in a trial of Ad26.COV2.S vaccine versus placebo. DNA sequence: TGTGCCAGTAAGGGCCCGGGACAGGGGAGCGAAAAACTGTTTTTT. Protein translation: CASKGPGQGSEKLFF. Outside the CDR3, residues come from the reference TRBV19 and TRBJ1-4 proteins, so the full variable domain is: DGGITQSPKYLFRKEGQNVTLSCEQNLNHDAMYWYRQDPGQGLRLIYYSQIVNDFQKGDIAEGYSVSREKKESFPLTVTSAQKNPTAFYLCASKGPGQGSEKLFFGSGTQLSVL.